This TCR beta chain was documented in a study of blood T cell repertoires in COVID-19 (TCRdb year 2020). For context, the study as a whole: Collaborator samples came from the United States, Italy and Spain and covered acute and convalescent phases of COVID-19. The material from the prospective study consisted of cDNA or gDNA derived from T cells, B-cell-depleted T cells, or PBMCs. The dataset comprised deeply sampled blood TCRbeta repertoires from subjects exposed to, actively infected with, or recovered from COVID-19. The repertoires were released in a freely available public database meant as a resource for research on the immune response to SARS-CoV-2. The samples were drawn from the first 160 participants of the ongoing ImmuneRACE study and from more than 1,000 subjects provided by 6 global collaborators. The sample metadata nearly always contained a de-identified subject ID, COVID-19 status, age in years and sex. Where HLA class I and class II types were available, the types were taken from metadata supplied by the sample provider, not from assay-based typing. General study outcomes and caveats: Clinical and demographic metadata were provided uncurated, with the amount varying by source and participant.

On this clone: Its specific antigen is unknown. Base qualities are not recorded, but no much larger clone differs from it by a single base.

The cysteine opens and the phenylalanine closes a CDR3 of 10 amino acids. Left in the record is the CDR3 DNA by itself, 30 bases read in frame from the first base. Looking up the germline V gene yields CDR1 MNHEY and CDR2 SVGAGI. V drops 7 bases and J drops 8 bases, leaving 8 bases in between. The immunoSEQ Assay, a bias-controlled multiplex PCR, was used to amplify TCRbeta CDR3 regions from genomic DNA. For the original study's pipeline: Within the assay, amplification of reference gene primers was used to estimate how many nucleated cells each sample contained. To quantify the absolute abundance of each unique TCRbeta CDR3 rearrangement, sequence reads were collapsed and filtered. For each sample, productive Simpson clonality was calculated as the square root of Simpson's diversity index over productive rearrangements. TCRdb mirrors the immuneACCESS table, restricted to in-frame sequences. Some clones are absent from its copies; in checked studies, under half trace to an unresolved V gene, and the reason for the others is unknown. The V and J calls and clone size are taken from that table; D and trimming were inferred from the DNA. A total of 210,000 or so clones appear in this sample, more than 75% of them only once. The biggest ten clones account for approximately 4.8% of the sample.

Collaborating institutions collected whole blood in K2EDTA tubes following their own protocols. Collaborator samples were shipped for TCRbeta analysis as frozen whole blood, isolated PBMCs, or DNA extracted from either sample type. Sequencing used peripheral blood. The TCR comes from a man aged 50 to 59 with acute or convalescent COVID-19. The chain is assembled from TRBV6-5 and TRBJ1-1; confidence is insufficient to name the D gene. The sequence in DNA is TGTGCCAGCATCAGGTCCGAAGCTTTCTTT. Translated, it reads CASIRSEAFF.